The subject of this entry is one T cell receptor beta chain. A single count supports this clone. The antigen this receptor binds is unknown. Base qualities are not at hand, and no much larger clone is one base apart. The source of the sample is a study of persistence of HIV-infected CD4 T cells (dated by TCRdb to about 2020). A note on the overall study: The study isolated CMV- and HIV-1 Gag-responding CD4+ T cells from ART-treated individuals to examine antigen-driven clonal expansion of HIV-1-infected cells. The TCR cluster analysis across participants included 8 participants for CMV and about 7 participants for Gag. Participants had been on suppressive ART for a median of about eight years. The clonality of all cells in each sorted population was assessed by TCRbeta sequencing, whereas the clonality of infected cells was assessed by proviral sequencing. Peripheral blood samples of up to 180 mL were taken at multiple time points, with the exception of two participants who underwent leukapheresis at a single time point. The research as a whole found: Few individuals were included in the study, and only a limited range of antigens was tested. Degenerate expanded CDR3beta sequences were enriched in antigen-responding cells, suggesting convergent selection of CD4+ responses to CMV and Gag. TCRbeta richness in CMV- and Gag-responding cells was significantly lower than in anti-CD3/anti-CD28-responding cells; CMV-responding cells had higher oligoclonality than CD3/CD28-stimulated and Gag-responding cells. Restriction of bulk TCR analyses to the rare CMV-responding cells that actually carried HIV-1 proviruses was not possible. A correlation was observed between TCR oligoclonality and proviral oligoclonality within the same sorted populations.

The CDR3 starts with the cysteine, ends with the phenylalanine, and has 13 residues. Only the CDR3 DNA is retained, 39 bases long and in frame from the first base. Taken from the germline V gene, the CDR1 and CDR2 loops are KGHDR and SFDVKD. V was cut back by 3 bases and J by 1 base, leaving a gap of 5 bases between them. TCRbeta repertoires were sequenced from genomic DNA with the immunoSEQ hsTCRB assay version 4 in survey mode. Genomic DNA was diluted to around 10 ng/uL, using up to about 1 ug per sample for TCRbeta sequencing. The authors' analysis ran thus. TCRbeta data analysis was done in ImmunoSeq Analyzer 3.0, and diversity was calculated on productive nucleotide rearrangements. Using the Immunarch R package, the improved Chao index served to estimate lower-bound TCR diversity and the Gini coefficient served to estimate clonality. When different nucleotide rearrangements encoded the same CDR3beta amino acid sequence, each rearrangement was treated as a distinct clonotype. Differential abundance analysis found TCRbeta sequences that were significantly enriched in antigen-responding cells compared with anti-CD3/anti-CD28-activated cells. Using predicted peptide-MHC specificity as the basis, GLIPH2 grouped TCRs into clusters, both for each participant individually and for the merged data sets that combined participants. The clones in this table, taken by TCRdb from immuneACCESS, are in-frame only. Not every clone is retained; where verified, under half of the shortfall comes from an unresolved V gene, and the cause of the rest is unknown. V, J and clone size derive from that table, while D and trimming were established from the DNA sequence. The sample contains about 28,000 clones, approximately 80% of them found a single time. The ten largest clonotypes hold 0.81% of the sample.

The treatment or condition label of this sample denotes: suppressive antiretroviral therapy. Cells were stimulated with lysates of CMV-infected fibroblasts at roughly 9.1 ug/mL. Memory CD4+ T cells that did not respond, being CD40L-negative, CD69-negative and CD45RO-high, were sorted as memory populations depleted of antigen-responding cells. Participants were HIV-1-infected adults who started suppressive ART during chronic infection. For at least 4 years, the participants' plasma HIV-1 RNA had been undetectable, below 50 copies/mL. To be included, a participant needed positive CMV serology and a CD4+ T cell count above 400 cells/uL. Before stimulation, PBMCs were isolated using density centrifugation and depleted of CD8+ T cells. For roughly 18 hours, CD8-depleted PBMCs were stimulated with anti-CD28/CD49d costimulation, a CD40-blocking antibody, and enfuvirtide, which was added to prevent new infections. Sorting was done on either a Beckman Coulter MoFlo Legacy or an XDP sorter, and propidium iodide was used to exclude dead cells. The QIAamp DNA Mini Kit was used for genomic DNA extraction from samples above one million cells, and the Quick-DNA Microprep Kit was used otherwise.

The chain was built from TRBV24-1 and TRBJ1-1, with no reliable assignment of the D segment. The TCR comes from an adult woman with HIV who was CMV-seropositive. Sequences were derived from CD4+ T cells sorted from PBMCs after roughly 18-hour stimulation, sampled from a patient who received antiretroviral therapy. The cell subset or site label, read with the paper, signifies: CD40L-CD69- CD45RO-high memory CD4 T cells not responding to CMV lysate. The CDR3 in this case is CATSDVQNTEAFF. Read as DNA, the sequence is TGTGCCACCAGTGATGTACAGAACACTGAAGCTTTCTTT.